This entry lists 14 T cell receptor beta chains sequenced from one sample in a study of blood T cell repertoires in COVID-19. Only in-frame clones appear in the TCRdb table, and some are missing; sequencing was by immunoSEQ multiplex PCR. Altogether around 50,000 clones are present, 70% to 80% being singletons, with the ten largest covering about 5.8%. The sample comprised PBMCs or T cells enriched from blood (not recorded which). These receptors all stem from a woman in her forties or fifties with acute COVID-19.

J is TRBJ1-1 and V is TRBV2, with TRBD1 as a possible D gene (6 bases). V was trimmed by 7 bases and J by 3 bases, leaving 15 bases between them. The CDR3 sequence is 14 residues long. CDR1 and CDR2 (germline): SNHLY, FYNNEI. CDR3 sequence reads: CASTRDRKDTEAFF. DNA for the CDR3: TGTGCCAGCACTAGAGACAGGAAAGACACTGAAGCTTTCTTT. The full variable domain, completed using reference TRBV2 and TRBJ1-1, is EPEVTQTPSHQVTQMGQEVILRCVPISNHLYFYWYRQILGQKVEFLVSFYNNEISEKSEIFDDQFSVERPDGSNFTLKIRSTKLEDSAMYFCASTRDRKDTEAFFGQGTRLTVV.

This CDR3 is CASSEAGTSGVMYEQYF. The DNA of the CDR3 is TGTGCCAGCAGTGAAGCCGGGACTAGCGGGGTAATGTACGAGCAGTACTTC. This chain connects TRBV6-1 to TRBJ2-7, with 13 bases matching TRBD2. The CDR3 extends over 17 amino acids. CDR1 is MNHNS and CDR2 is SASEGT in the germline V gene. V was pared by 0 bases and J by 4 bases, with 6 bases of the junction left unmatched.

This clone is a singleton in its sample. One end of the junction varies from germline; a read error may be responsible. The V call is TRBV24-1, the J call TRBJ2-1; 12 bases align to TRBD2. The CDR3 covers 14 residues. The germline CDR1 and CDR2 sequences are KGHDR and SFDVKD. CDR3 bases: TGTGCAACCAGGGCTAGCGGGGGGGACAATGAGCAGTTCTTC. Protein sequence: CATRASGGDNEQFF.

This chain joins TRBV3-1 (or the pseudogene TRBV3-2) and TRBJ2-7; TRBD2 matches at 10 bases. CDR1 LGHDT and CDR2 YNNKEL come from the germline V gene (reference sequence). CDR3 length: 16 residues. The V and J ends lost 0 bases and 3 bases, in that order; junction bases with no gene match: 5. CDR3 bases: TGTGCCAGCAGCCAAGATCCCCTAGCGGGGGACTACGAGCAGTACTTC. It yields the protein CASSQDPLAGDYEQYF.

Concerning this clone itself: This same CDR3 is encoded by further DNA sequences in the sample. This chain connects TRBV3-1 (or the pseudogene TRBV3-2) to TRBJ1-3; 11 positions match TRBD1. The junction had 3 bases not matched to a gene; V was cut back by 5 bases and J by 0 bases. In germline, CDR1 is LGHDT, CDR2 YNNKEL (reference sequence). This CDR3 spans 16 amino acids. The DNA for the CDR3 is TGTGCCAGCAGCGGGACAGGGGGATACTCTGGAAACACCATATATTTT. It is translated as CASSGTGGYSGNTIYF.

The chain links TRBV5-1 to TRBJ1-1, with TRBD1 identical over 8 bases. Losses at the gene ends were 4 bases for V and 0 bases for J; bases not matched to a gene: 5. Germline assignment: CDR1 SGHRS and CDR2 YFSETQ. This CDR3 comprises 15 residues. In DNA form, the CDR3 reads TGCGCCAGCAGCGTATCGACAGGGGTGAACACTGAAGCTTTCTTT. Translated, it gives CASSVSTGVNTEAFF.

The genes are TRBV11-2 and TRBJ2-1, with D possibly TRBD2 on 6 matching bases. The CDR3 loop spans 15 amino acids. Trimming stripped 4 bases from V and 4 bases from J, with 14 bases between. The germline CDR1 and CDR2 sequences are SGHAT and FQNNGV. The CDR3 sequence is CASSSRGDPYNEQFF. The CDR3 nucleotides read TGTGCCAGCAGCTCCCGCGGGGACCCGTACAATGAGCAGTTCTTC.

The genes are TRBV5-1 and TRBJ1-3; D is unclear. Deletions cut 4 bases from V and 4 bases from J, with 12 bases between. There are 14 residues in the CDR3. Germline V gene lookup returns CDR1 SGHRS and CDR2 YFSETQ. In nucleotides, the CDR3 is TGCGCCAGCAGCCCCAACAGTGACGGAAACACCATATATTTT. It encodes CASSPNSDGNTIYF. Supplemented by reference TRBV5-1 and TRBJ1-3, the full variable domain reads KAGVTQTPRYLIKTRGQQVTLSCSPISGHRSVSWYQQTPGQGLQFLFEYFSETQRNKGNFPGRFSGRQFSNSRSEMNVSTLELGDSALYLCASSPNSDGNTIYFGEGSWLTVV.

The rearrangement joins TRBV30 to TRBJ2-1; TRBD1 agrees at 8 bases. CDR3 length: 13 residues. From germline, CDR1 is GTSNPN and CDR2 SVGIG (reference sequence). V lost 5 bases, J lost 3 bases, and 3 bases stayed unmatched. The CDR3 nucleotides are TGTGCCTGGTTGGGACAGGACTACAATGAGCAGTTCTTC. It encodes CAWLGQDYNEQFF. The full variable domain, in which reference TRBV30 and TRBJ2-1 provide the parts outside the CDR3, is SQTIHQWPATLVQPVGSPLSLECTVEGTSNPNLYWYRQAAGRGLQLLFYSVGIGQISSEVPQNLSASRPQDRQFILSSKKLLLSDSGFYLCAWLGQDYNEQFFGPGTRLTVL.

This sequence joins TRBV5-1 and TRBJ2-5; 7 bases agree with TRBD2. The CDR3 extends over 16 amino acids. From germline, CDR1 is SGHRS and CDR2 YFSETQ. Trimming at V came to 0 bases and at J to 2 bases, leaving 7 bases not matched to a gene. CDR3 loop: CASSLGGGGLQETQYF. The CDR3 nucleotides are TGCGCCAGCAGCTTGGGCGGCGGGGGACTACAAGAGACCCAGTACTTC.

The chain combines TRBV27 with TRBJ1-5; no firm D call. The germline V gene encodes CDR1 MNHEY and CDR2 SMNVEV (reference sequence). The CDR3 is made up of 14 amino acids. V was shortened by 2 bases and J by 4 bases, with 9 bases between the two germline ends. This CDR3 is CASSLPLRNQPQHF. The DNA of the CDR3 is TGTGCCAGCAGTTTACCCCTACGTAATCAGCCCCAGCATTTT.

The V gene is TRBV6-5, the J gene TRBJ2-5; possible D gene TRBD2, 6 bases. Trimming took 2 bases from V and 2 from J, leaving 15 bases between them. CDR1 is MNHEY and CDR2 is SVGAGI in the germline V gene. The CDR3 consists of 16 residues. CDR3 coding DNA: TGTGCCAGCAGTTACGGTCTCGGGGGACTTCAAGAGACCCAGTACTTC. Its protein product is CASSYGLGGLQETQYF.

CDR3 residues: CASSSIAGGPSYNEQFF. The CDR3 DNA reads as TGCGCCAGCAGCTCGATAGCGGGGGGGCCGTCCTACAATGAGCAGTTCTTC. V usage is TRBV5-1 and J usage is TRBJ2-1; 11 nucleotides match TRBD2. This CDR3 has 17 residues. Per the germline V gene, CDR1 is SGHRS and CDR2 is YFSETQ. Germline trimming cut 3 bases from V and 1 base from J; bases unmatched to any gene: 6.

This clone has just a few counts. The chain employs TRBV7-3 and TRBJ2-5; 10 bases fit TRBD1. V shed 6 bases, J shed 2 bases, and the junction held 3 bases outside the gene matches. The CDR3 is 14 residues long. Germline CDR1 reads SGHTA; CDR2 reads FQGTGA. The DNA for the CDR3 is TGTGCCAGCAGTCCGGGACAGGGGCAAGAGACCCAGTACTTC. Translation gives CASSPGQGQETQYF.